These T cell receptor beta chains were read from a single sample in a study of T cell responses to AZD1222 COVID-19 vaccine. Data came from immunoSEQ multiplex PCR; TCRdb stores just in-frame clones and leaves some out. This table holds about 48,000 clones, approximately 86% found once. Here the sequenced sample was peripheral blood, taken 28 days after the second AZD1222 dose. The receptor set was obtained from an adult who received the AZD1222 COVID-19 vaccine. Each CDR3 is given with its conserved first and last residue. The D gene is left open where the match is weak. Not all rows give a size; the values are once, few, many and, for expanded clones, a class.

V gene	J gene	clone size	D gene	CDR3 protein	CDR3 DNA
TRBV9	TRBJ2-7	.	TRBD2	CASSSLRTSGSDEQYF	TGTGCCAGCAGCTCCCTCAGGACTAGCGGGAGTGACGAGCAGTACTTC
TRBV28	TRBJ1-1	.	.	CASREPQNTEAFF	TGTGCCAGCAGGGAGCCCCAGAACACTGAAGCTTTCTTT
TRBV7-9	TRBJ2-7	.	.	CASSQDSYEQYF	TGTGCCAGCAGCCAGGACAGTTACGAGCAGTACTTC
TRBV19	TRBJ2-7	.	TRBD1	CASSIGTGADEQYF	TGTGCCAGTAGTATTGGGACAGGGGCGGACGAGCAGTACTTC
TRBV6-5	TRBJ2-2	few	TRBD1	CASSATGENTGELFF	TGTGCCAGCAGCGCCACAGGGGAGAACACCGGGGAGCTGTTTTTT
TRBV7-2	TRBJ2-2	.	.	CASSLLAGELFF	TGTGCCAGCAGCTTACTAGCCGGGGAGCTGTTTTTT
TRBV27	TRBJ2-6	.	.	CASSLRLSGANVLTF	TGTGCCAGCAGTTTGCGGCTCTCTGGGGCCAACGTCCTGACTTTC
TRBV5-8	TRBJ2-3	.	.	CASSLGTATDTQYF	TGTGCCAGCAGCTTAGGGACCGCCACAGATACGCAGTATTTT
TRBV27	TRBJ2-5	.	TRBD2	CASSSRTSGRALETQYF	TGTGCCAGCAGTTCCCGGACTAGCGGGAGGGCCCTGGAGACCCAGTACTTC
TRBV7-9	TRBJ1-2	.	TRBD1	CVAPGQGGYGYTF	TGTGTTGCCCCGGGACAGGGGGGCTATGGCTACACCTTC
TRBV5-1	TRBJ2-7	.	.	CASSLWTGSYEQYF	TGCGCCAGCAGCCTGTGGACCGGATCCTACGAGCAGTACTTC
TRBV27	TRBJ2-7	once	TRBD2	CASSLIAGTSHYEQYF	TGTGCCAGCAGTCTCATAGCGGGCACATCCCACTACGAGCAGTACTTC
TRBV6-1	TRBJ2-1	.	TRBD2	CASMGTSGNNEQFF	TGTGCCAGCATGGGGACTAGCGGGAACAATGAGCAGTTCTTC
TRBV18	TRBJ1-1	.	.	CASSAGENTEAFF	TGTGCCAGCTCTGCCGGGGAGAACACTGAAGCTTTCTTT
TRBV12-3/TRBV12-4	TRBJ2-7	few	.	CASSLTQVYEQYF	TGTGCCAGCAGTTTAACCCAAGTCTACGAGCAGTACTTC
TRBV30	TRBJ2-7	.	TRBD1	CAWRLPGQGGSYEQYF	TGTGCCTGGAGATTACCGGGACAGGGGGGTTCCTACGAGCAGTACTTC
TRBV6-5	TRBJ1-1	.	.	CASREGTEAFF	TGTGCCAGCAGAGAGGGGACTGAAGCTTTCTTT
TRBV6-2/TRBV6-3	TRBJ1-2	.	TRBD1	CASSTTGVRGYGYTF	TGTGCCAGCAGTACGACAGGGGTTCGCGGCTATGGCTACACCTTC
TRBV24-1	TRBJ2-3	.	TRBD1	CATSDIRQGGTDTQYF	TGTGCCACCAGTGATATCCGACAGGGGGGCACAGATACGCAGTATTTT
TRBV5-1	TRBJ2-5	.	.	CASSPEQGRETQYF	TGCGCCAGCAGCCCCGAACAGGGACGAGAGACCCAGTACTTC
TRBV27	TRBJ1-5	.	.	CASSLSGLRPQHF	TGTGCCAGCAGTTTATCGGGCTTAAGGCCCCAGCATTTT
TRBV19	TRBJ1-1	.	.	CASKFWGEAFF	TGTGCCAGTAAGTTTTGGGGGGAAGCTTTCTTT
TRBV29-1	TRBJ2-1	.	TRBD2	CSVTSSGSPNEQFF	TGCAGCGTGACCTCTAGCGGGAGCCCCAATGAGCAGTTCTTC
TRBV5-1	TRBJ2-1	.	.	CASSGGLDSSLGSYNEQFF	TGCGCCAGCAGCGGGGGGTTGGACAGTTCTCTTGGGTCCTACAATGAGCAGTTCTTC
TRBV11-2	TRBJ2-1	few	.	CASSVWNEQFF	TGTGCCAGCAGCGTCTGGAATGAGCAGTTCTTC
TRBV7-6	TRBJ2-5	.	.	CASSLETSVSETQYF	TGTGCCAGCAGCTTAGAGACTAGTGTATCGGAGACCCAGTACTTC
TRBV18	TRBJ1-1	.	.	CASSPTGTPNTEAFF	TGTGCCAGCTCACCAACCGGGACCCCGAACACTGAAGCTTTCTTT
TRBV7-9	TRBJ1-4	.	.	CASSRTTTNEKLFF	TGTGCCAGCAGCCGGACAACAACTAATGAAAAACTGTTTTTT